This T cell receptor beta chain is drawn from a study of CD8+CD57+ T cells in acquired aplastic anemia. Background on the study: Reads per healthy sample averaged about 10 million (CD4+) and about 12 million (CD8+).

Investigators profiled TCR beta VDJ and CDR3 from genomic DNA template. TCRdb used MiXCR to reprocess the reads, holding one entry per CDR3 protein. Seen here are 35,000 to 45,000 distinct CDR3 sequences, approximately 73% observed once, and the top ten hold roughly 22%. Notes on this clonotype: No antigen is known for it.

Whole-study results and caveats: Patients and controls shared 25 to 30 CD8+ CDR3 sequences. For CD8+ Simpson's diversity, patients and controls showed no significant difference.

CDR1 and CDR2 (germline): SNHLY, FYNNEI. The CDR3 is 14 residues long. Trimming stripped 6 bases from V and 6 bases from J, with 17 bases between. The J gene is TRBJ1-2, the V gene TRBV2; no definite D call. Source material: sorted CD4+, CD8+, or CD8+CD57+ T cells (not recorded which) from PBMCs. The receptor was derived from a human donor in good health, serving as a control. The CDR3 loop reads CASSLAVQANGYTF. The CDR3 DNA reads as TGTGCCAGCAGCTTAGCTGTTCAGGCTAATGGCTACACCTTC.